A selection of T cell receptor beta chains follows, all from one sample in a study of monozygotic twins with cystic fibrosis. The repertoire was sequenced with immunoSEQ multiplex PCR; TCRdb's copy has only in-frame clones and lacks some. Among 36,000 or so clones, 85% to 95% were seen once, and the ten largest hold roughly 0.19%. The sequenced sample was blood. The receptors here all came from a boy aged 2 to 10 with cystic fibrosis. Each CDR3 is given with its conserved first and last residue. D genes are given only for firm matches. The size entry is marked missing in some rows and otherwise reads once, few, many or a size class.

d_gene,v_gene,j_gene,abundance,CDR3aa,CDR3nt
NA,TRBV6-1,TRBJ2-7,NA,CASSEEGAYEQYF,TGTGCCAGCAGTGAGGAGGGGGCCTACGAGCAGTACTTC
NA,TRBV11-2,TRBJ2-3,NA,CASSQGVGAPYTDTQYF,TGTGCCAGCAGCCAAGGTGTAGGGGCGCCCTACACAGATACGCAGTATTTT
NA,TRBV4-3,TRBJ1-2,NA,CASSPLGGLSSSGYTF,TGCGCCAGCAGCCCCCTCGGCGGACTCTCCTCTAGTGGCTACACCTTC
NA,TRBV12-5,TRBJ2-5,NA,CASGLAPNSETQYF,TGTGCTAGTGGTTTGGCCCCAAACTCAGAGACCCAGTACTTC
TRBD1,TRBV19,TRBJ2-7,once,CASRWGQGANEQYF,TGTGCCAGTAGATGGGGACAGGGGGCGAACGAGCAGTACTTC
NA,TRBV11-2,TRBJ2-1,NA,CASSHITGAHNEQFF,TGTGCCAGCAGCCATATCACGGGGGCCCACAATGAGCAGTTCTTC
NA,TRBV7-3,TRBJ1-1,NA,CASSARGGTEAFF,TGTGCCAGCAGCGCCAGGGGTGGAACTGAAGCTTTCTTT
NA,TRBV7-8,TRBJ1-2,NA,CASSLSGQLNYGYTF,TGTGCCAGCAGCCTCTCGGGGCAGCTCAACTATGGCTACACCTTC
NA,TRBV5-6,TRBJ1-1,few,CASSRGEGRAFF,TGTGCCAGCAGCCGAGGGGAGGGGAGGGCTTTCTTT
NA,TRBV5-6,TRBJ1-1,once,CASSLAGSTEAFF,TGTGCCAGCAGCTTGGCCGGCAGCACTGAAGCTTTCTTT
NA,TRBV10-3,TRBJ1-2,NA,CAIGAGTFLFYGYTF,TGTGCCATCGGGGCCGGGACCTTCTTATTCTATGGCTACACCTTC
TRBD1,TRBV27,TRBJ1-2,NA,CASSLYIGTGARGYTF,TGTGCCAGCAGTTTATATATCGGGACAGGGGCCCGCGGCTACACCTTC
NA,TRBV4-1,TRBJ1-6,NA,CASSQEDGISYNSPLHF,TGCGCCAGCAGCCAAGAAGATGGGATATCCTATAATTCACCCCTCCACTTT
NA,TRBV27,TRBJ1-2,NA,CASTFREGAGGYTF,TGTGCCAGCACTTTTAGGGAGGGAGCGGGTGGCTACACCTTC
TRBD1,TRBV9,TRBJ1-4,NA,CASSEGTVSTNEKLFF,TGTGCCAGCAGCGAGGGGACAGTTTCAACTAATGAAAAACTGTTTTTT
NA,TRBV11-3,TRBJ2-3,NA,CASSLPGDTQYF,TGTGCCAGCAGCCTGCCGGGAGATACGCAGTATTTT
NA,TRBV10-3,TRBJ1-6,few,CATQGGGGNSPLHF,TGTGCCACCCAGGGAGGGGGAGGTAATTCACCCCTCCACTTT
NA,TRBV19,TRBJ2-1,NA,CASSIQGSSYNEQFF,TGTGCCAGTAGTATTCAGGGGAGCTCCTACAATGAGCAGTTCTTC
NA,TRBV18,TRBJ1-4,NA,CASSAEGSNEKLFF,TGTGCCAGCTCAGCTGAGGGCTCTAATGAAAAACTGTTTTTT
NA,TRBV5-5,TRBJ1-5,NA,CASSLVQGFGYSNQPQHF,TGTGCCAGCAGCTTGGTTCAAGGGTTCGGATATAGCAATCAGCCCCAGCATTTT
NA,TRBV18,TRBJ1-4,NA,CASSPITGQANEKLFF,TGTGCCAGCTCACCAATTACAGGGCAGGCTAATGAAAAACTGTTTTTT
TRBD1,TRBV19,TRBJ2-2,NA,CASSIGQGTSGELFF,TGTGCCAGTAGTATCGGACAGGGGACGTCGGGGGAGCTGTTTTTT
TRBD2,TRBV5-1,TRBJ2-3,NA,CASSLGTSGAGNTDTQYF,TGCGCCAGCAGCTTGGGGACTAGCGGGGCAGGGAACACAGATACGCAGTATTTT
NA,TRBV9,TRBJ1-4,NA,CASSVGGGLNEKLFF,TGTGCCAGCAGCGTAGGGGGAGGACTAAATGAAAAACTGTTTTTT
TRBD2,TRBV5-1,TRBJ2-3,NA,CASSFSARGNTDTQYF,TGCGCCAGCAGCTTTTCGGCGCGGGGGAACACAGATACGCAGTATTTT
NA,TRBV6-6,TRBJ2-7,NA,CASTHDSNSYEQYF,TGTGCCAGCACCCATGACAGTAACTCCTACGAGCAGTACTTC
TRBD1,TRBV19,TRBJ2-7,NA,CASSPSPGQSPLYEQYF,TGTGCCAGTAGCCCCTCGCCGGGACAGAGTCCCCTTTACGAGCAGTACTTC
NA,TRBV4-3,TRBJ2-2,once,CASSQAGMENTGELFF,TGCGCCAGCAGCCAAGCTGGGATGGAGAACACCGGGGAGCTGTTTTTT
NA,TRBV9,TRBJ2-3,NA,CASSVATDTQYF,TGTGCCAGCAGCGTAGCGACAGATACGCAGTATTTT
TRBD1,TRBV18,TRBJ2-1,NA,CASSPEQGVYNEQFF,TGTGCCAGCTCACCGGAGCAGGGGGTCTACAATGAGCAGTTCTTC
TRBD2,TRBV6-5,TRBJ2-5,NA,CASRATGGRETQYF,TGTGCCAGCAGGGCAACGGGGGGAAGGGAGACCCAGTACTTC